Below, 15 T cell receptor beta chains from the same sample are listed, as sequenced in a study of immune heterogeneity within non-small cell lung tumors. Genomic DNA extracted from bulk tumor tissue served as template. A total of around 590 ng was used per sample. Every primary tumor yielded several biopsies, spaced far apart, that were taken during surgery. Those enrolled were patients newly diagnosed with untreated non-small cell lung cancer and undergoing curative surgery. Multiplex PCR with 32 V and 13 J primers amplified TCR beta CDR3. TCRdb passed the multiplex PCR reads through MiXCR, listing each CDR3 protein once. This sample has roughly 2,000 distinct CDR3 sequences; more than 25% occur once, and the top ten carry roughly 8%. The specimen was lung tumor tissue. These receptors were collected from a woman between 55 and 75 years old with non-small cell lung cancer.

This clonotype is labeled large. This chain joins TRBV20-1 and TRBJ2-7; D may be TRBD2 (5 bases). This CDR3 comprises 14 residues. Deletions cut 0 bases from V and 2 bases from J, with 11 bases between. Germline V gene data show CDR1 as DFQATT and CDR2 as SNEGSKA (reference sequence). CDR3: CSARDGGSTYEQYF. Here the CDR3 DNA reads TGCAGTGCTAGAGATGGAGGTTCGACCTACGAGCAGTACTTC.

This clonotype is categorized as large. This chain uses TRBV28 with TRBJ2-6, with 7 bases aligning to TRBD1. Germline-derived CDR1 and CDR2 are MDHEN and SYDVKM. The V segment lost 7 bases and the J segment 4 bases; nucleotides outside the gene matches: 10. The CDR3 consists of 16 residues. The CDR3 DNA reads TGTGCCAGCATGGGGGACAGAGGGGCAGGGGCCAACGTCCTGACTTTC. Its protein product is CASMGDRGAGANVLTF.

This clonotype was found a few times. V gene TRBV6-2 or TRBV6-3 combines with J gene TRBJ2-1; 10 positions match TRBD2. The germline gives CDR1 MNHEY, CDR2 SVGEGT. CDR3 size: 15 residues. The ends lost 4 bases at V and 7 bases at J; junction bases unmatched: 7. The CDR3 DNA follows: TGTGCCAGCAGTTTGACTAGCGGGTCTAATAATGAGCAGTTCTTC. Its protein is CASSLTSGSNNEQFF.

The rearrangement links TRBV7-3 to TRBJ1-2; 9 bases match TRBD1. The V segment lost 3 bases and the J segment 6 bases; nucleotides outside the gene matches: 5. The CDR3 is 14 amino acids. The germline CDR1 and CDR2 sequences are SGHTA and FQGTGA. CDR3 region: CASSLTGGEDGYTF. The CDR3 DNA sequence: TGTGCCAGCAGCTTGACAGGGGGAGAGGATGGCTACACCTTC.

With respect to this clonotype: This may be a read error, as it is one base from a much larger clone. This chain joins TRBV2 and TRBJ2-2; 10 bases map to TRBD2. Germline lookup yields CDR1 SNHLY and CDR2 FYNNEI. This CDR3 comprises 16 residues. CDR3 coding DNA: TGTGCCGGCAGTGGAGCTAGCGGGGGGAACACCGGGGAGCTGTTTTTT. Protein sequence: CAGSGASGGNTGELFF.

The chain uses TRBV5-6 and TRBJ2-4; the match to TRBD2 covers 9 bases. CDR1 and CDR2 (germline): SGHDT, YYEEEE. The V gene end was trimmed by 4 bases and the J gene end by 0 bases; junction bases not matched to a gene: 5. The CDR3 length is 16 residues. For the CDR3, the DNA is TGTGCCAGCAGCCTGCTAGCGGGACTAGCCAAAAACATTCAGTACTTC. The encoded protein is CASSLLAGLAKNIQYF.

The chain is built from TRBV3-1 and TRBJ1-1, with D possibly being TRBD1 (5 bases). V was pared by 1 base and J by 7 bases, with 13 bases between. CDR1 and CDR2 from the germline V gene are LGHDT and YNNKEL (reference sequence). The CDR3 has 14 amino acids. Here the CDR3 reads CASSQVPGSLEAFF. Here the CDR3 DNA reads TGTGCCAGCAGCCAAGTACCAGGGTCGCTTGAAGCTTTCTTT.

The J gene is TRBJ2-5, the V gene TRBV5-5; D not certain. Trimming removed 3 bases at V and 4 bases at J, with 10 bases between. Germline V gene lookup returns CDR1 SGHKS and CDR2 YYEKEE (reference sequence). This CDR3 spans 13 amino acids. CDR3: CASSSGPGETQYF. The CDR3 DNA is TGTGCCAGCAGCTCCGGACCCGGAGAGACCCAGTACTTC.

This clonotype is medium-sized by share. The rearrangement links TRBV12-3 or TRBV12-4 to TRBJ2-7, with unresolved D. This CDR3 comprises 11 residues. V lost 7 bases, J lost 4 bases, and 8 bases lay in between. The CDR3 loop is CASMGLYEQYF. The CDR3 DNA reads TGTGCCAGCATGGGGTTATACGAGCAGTACTTC.

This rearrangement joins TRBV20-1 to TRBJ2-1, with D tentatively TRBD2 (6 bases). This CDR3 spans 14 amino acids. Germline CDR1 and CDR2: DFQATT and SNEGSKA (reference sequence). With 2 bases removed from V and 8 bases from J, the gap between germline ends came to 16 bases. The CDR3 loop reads CSARLGGISDEQFF. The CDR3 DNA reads TGCAGTGCTAGATTGGGGGGAATAAGCGATGAGCAGTTCTTC.

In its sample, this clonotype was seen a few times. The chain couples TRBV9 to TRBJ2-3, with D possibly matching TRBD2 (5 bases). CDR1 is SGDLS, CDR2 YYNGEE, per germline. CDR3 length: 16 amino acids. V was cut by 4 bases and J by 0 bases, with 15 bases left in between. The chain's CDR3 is CASSPGLASSTDTQYF. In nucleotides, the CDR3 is TGTGCCAGCAGCCCAGGTTTAGCGTCTAGCACAGATACGCAGTATTTT.

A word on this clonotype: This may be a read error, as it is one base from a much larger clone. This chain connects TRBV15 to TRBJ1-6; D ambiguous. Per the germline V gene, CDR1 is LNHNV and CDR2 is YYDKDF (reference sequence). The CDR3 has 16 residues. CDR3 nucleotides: TGTGGCACCAGCAGAGATCTGCGGGGTGGGAATTCACCCCTCCACTTT. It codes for CGTSRDLRGGNSPLHF.

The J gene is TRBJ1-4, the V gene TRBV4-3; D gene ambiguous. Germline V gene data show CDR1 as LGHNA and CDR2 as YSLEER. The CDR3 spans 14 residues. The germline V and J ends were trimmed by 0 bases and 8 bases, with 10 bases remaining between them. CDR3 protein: CASSQERALEKLFF. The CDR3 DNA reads TGCGCCAGCAGCCAAGAACGGGCCTTGGAAAAACTGTTTTTT.

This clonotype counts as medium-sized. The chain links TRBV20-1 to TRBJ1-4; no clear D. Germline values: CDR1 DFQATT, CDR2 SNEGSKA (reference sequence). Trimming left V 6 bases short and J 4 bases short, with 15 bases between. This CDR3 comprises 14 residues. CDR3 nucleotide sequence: TGCAGTGCAGAAGGAGGAGGGAGTAATGAAAAACTGTTTTTT. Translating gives CSAEGGGSNEKLFF.

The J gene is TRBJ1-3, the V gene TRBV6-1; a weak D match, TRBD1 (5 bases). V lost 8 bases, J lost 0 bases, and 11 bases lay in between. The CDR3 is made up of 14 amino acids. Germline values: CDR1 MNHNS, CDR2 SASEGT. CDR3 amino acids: CASLGTSSGNTIYF. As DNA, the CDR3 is TGTGCCAGCCTTGGGACGTCCTCTGGAAACACCATATATTTT.